This entry features one T cell receptor beta chain sequence. The target antigen is unknown. The protocol was immunoSEQ multiplex PCR, while the TCRdb copy is restricted to in-frame clones and leaves out a portion. The sample includes tens of thousands of clones, roughly 80% seen only once; the top ten take 6% to 8.5%. Indicated time point: recipient sample about 28 days before transplant, after cytoreduction. The record originates from a study of T cell clonotyping in hematopoietic cell transplantation. Study conclusions and caveats: Without cell sorting, CD4 versus CD8 contributions remain unresolved. Pathologically expanded recipient clonotypes increased progressively from day 30 to day 180 as diversity fell. Broader posttransplant TCR repertoire diversity was predicted by graft donor and pretransplant recipient Inverse Simpson Index values.

V lost 0 bases to trimming and J lost 11 bases; unmatched junction nucleotides: 13. The germline gives CDR1 ENHRY, CDR2 SYGVKD. The CDR3 runs to 16 residues. This specimen was peripheral blood mononuclear cells, taken before stem cell transplant. The sequence derives from a woman in her 30s with chronic myeloid leukemia. Some clones in this sample may be carry-over from other donors' samples. The genes are TRBV10-3 and TRBJ1-5, with 7 bases identical to TRBD1. This CDR3 is CAISESEGQGGAAQHF. In DNA, the CDR3 is TGTGCCATCAGTGAGTCGGAGGGTCAGGGGGGAGCAGCCCAGCATTTT.